A single sample gave rise to the 5 T cell receptor beta chains below, sequenced in a study of human T cells and chemical hapten exposure. As to time point: patch test 2, 6 weeks after DPC sensitization. The treatment was: therapeutic diphenylcyclopropenone sensitization with weekly scalp DPC. MiXCR, applied by TCRdb to the RACE reads, yields one record per CDR3 protein. The repertoire holds some 99,000 distinct CDR3 sequences, with about a tenth as singletons. Specimen: whole blood, collected in connection with sensitization to the hapten diphenylcyclopropenone (DPC). These TCRs come from a woman aged 40 to 55 with alopecia areata. Some clones in this sample may be carry-over from other donors' samples.

At least ten counts were recorded for this clonotype. This chain joins TRBV28 and TRBJ1-1, with 7 bases that match TRBD1. Losses at the gene ends were 2 bases for V and 3 bases for J; bases not matched to a gene: 6. There are 15 residues in the CDR3. The germline V gene has CDR1 MDHEN and CDR2 SYDVKM. The CDR3 loop reads CASSLRQGPYTEAFF. As DNA, the CDR3 is TGTGCCAGCAGTTTAAGACAGGGCCCTTACACTGAAGCTTTCTTT.

This clonotype was detected a few times. The chain carries TRBV6-6 and TRBJ1-6; D is unclear. There are 12 residues in the CDR3. V was shortened by 5 bases and J by 7 bases, with 6 bases between the two germline ends. Germline loops: CDR1 MNHNY, CDR2 SVGAGI (reference sequence). The CDR3 DNA reads TGTGCCAGCAGTCCCCCGAATTCACCCCTCCACTTT. Its translation: CASSPPNSPLHF.

The chain recombines TRBV2 with TRBJ2-7; 13 nucleotides line up with TRBD2. The CDR3 is made up of 16 amino acids. V dropped 10 bases and J dropped 0; count of bases not matched to a gene: 9. Germline CDR1 is SNHLY and CDR2 is FYNNEI. CDR3 sequence reads: CAITGTSGVSSYEQYF. The CDR3 DNA is TGTGCCATCACCGGGACTAGCGGGGTTAGCTCCTACGAGCAGTACTTC.

V gene TRBV7-9 combines with J gene TRBJ1-1, with 8 bases fitting TRBD1. Germline-derived CDR1 and CDR2 are SEHNR and FQNEAQ (reference sequence). V lost 11 bases to trimming and J lost 10 bases; unmatched junction nucleotides: 9. CDR3 length: 11 amino acids. CDR3 residues: CAGQGVDGAFF. CDR3 coding DNA: TGTGCCGGACAGGGCGTGGACGGAGCTTTCTTT. The variable domain in full, completed from reference TRBV7-9 and TRBJ1-1, reads DTGVSQNPRHKITKRGQNVTFRCDPISEHNRLYWYRQTLGQGPEFLTYFQNEAQLEKSRLLSDRFSAERPKGSFSTLEIQRTEQGDSAMYLCAGQGVDGAFFGQGTRLTVV.

This clonotype was counted at least ten times. The rearrangement uses TRBV6-6 and TRBJ2-3; D tentatively reads TRBD1 or TRBD2 (6 bases each). Germline assignment: CDR1 MNHNY and CDR2 SVGAGI (reference sequence). The ends were cut back, 2 bases at V and 12 bases at J, with 18 bases in the middle. The CDR3 length is 14 residues. CDR3 DNA sequence: TGTGCCAGCAGTTACGTGGGGGGCCGGGTATCACAGTATTTT. Translation gives CASSYVGGRVSQYF.